Detailed here is one TCR beta chain. Sequencing used immunoSEQ multiplex PCR; TCRdb keeps in-frame clones, though not all of them. The sample lists approximately 140,000 clones, approximately 88% occurring once. This sample stems from a study of blood T cell repertoires in COVID-19. J was trimmed by 12 bases and V by 3 bases; bases with no gene match: 6. CDR3 size: 15 residues. The germline CDR1 and CDR2 sequences are LGHNA and YSLEER. The chain has TRBV4-3 and TRBJ1-6; TRBD1 agrees at 12 bases. The specimen sequenced was peripheral blood. The TCR comes from a human donor in a cohort sampled during active COVID-19. CDR3 coding DNA: TGCGCCAGCAGCCAGGCCGGGACAGGGGGCTTACCCCTCCACTTT. Translated, it gives CASSQAGTGGLPLHF.